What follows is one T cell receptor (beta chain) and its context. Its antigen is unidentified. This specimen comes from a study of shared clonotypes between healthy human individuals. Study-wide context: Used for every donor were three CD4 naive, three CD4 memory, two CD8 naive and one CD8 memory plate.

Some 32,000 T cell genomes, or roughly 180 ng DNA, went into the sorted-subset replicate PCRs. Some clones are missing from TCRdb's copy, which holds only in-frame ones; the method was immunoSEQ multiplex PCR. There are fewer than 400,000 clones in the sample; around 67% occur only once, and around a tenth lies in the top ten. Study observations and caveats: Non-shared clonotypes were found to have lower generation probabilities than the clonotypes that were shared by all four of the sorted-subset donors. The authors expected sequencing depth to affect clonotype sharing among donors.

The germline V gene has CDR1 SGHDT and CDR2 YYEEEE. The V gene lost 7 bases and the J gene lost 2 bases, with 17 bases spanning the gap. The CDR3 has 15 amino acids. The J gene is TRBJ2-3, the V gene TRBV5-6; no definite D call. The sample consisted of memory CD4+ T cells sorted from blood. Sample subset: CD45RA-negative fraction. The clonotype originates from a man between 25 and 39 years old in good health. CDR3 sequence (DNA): TGTGCCAGCTCCGAAGTGGGTGAGAACACAGATACGCAGTATTTT. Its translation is CASSEVGENTDTQYF.